This T cell receptor (beta chain) was sequenced during a study of blood T cell repertoires in COVID-19 (TCRdb year 2020). For context, the study as a whole: Samples from collaborators originated in the United States, Italy and Spain and spanned both the acute and convalescent phases of COVID-19. The material from the prospective study consisted of cDNA or gDNA derived from T cells, B-cell-depleted T cells, or PBMCs. Subjects who had been exposed to COVID-19, were actively infected with it, or had recovered from it provided the deeply sampled blood TCRbeta repertoires that made up the dataset. The repertoires were released in a freely available public database meant as a resource for research on the immune response to SARS-CoV-2. The samples were drawn from two sources: the first 160 participants of the ongoing ImmuneRACE study, and 1,254 subjects contributed by 6 global collaborators. Nearly every sample came with metadata listing a de-identified subject ID, COVID-19 status, age in years and sex. Where HLA class I and class II types were available, the types were taken from metadata supplied by the sample provider, not from assay-based typing.

Study-wide findings and limitations: Clinical and demographic metadata were provided uncurated, with the amount varying by source and participant.

TCRbeta CDR3 regions were amplified from genomic DNA by means of the immunoSEQ Assay, a bias-controlled multiplex PCR. The authors' analysis ran thus. The number of nucleated cells in each sample was estimated from the amplification of reference gene primers within the assay. To quantify the absolute abundance of each unique TCRbeta CDR3 rearrangement, sequence reads were collapsed and filtered. For each sample, productive Simpson clonality was calculated by taking the square root of Simpson's diversity index across productive rearrangements. TCRdb's version of the immuneACCESS table is confined to in-frame rearrangements and falls short of the full clone set. An unresolved V gene accounts for under half of the shortfall where checked; the remainder is of unknown origin. V and J calls and clone size follow that table, whereas D and trimming were derived from the DNA. The sample table shows some 280,000 clones, and approximately 88% are seen once. The ten largest make up roughly 0.92% of the sample.

The CDR3 covers 12 residues, taking in both the cysteine and the phenylalanine. Only CDR3 DNA remains: 36 bases, in frame from the first base. Trimming costs V 4 bases and J 8 bases, and their ends lie 8 bases apart. Via the germline V gene, CDR1 is WSHSY and CDR2 SAAADI. Comment on this clone: Its antigen is not yet known. There are no base qualities to consult, and no much larger clone falls within one base.

Another Seattle source contributed samples from volunteer blood donors who had recovered from COVID-19. Whole blood was collected in K2EDTA tubes by collaborating institutions according to the institutions' own protocols. For TCRbeta analysis, collaborator samples were shipped as frozen whole blood, as isolated PBMCs, or as DNA extracted from either sample type. The TCR was taken from a woman in her 40s who had recovered from COVID-19. Sequenced material: peripheral blood. The chain is encoded by TRBV10-2 joined to TRBJ1-4; matching of 6 bases hints at TRBD1 as the D gene. The CDR3 in this case is CASSAGGEKLFF. The nucleotide sequence is given as TGCGCCAGCAGTGCGGGGGGCGAAAAACTGTTTTTT.